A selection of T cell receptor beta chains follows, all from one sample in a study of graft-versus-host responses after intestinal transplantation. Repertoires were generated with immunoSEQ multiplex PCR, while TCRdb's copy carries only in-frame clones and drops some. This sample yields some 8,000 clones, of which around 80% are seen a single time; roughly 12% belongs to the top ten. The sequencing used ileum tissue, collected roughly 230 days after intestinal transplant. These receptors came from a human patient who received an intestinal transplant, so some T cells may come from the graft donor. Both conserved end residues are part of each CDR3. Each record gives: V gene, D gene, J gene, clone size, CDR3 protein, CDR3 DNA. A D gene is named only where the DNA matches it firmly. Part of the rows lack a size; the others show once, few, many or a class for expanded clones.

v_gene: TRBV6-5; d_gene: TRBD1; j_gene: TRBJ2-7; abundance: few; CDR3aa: CASSNRDRGPYEQYF; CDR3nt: TGTGCCAGCAGCAACCGGGACAGGGGACCCTACGAGCAGTACTTC
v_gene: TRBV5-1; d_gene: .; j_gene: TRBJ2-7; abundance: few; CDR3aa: CASSLASQGGEQYF; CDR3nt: TGCGCCAGCAGCTTGGCCAGCCAGGGGGGCGAGCAGTACTTC
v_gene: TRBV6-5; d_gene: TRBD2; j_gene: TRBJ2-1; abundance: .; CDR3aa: CATSGLADNEQFF; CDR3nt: TGTGCCACCTCGGGACTAGCGGACAATGAGCAGTTCTTC
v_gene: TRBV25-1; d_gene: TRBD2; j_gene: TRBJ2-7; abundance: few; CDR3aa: CASTPGGAYEQYF; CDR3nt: TGTGCCAGCACCCCTGGGGGGGCCTACGAGCAGTACTTC
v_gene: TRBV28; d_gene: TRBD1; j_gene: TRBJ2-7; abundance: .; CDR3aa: CASRPGTVNSYEQYF; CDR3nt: TGTGCCAGCAGGCCCGGGACAGTCAACTCCTACGAGCAGTACTTC
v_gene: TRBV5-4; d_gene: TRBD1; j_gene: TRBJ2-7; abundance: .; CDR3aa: CASSLGGQEVYEQYF; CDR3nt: TGTGCCAGCAGCTTGGGGGGACAGGAGGTCTACGAGCAGTACTTC
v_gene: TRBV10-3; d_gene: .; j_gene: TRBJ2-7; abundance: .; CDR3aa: CAIASGYEQYF; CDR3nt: TGTGCCATCGCCAGCGGCTACGAGCAGTACTTC
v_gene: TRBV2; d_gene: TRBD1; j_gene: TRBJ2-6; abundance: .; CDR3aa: CASGYTGAGANVLTF; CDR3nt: TGTGCCAGCGGGTACACAGGGGCCGGGGCCAACGTCCTGACTTTC
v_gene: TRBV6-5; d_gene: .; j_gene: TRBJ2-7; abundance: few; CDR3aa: CASLDRSGSYEQYF; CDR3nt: TGTGCCAGTTTAGACAGGTCTGGTTCCTACGAGCAGTACTTC
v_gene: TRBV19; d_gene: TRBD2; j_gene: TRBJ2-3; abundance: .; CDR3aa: CASDTSGRGTDTQYF; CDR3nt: TGTGCCAGTGATACTAGCGGGAGGGGCACAGATACGCAGTATTTT
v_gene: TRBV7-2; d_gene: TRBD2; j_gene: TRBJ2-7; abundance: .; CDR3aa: CASSLVGGSPSYEQYF; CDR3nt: TGTGCCAGCAGCTTAGTGGGCGGGAGCCCCTCCTACGAGCAGTACTTC